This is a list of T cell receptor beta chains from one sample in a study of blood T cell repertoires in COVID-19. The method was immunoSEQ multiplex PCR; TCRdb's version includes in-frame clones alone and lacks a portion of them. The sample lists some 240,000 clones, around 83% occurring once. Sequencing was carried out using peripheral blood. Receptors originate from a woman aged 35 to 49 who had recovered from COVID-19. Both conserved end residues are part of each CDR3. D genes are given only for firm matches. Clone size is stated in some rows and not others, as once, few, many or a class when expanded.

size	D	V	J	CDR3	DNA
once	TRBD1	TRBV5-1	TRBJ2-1	CASSHEGQGRDEQFF	TGCGCCAGCAGCCATGAAGGACAGGGGAGGGATGAGCAGTTCTTC
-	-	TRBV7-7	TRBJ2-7	CASSPGSPGSYYEQYF	TGTGCTAGCAGCCCCGGATCGCCGGGATCCTACTACGAGCAGTACTTC
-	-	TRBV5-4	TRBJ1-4	CAMGGGSNEKLFF	TGTGCCATGGGCGGGGGATCAAATGAAAAACTGTTTTTT
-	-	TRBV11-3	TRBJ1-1	CASSLGTVEAFF	TGTGCCAGCAGCTTAGGGACAGTTGAAGCTTTCTTT
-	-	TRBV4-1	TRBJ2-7	CASSQAQGVGYEQYF	TGCGCCAGCAGCCAGGCACAGGGTGTCGGCTACGAGCAGTACTTC
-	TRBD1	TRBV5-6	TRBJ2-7	CASSTIQGGYEQYF	TGTGCCAGCAGCACAATACAGGGGGGCTACGAGCAGTACTTC
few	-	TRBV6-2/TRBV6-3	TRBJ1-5	CASSYGGMGNQPQHF	TGTGCCAGCAGTTATGGGGGCATGGGCAATCAGCCCCAGCATTTT
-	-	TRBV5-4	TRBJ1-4	CASSLQGSSEKLFF	TGTGCCAGCAGCTTGCAGGGTTCGTCAGAGAAACTGTTTTTT
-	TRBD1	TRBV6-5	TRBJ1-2	CASSTATGGVDGYTF	TGTGCCAGCAGTACGGCGACAGGGGGCGTCGATGGCTACACCTTC
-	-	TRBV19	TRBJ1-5	CASSIGQASGQPQHF	TGTGCCAGTAGTATAGGACAGGCCTCGGGGCAGCCCCAGCATTTT
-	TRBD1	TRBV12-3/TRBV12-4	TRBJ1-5	CASTGQINQPQHF	TGTGCCAGCACGGGACAGATCAATCAGCCCCAGCATTTT
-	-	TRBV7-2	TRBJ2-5	CASSIRGQISETQYF	TGTGCCAGCAGCATTCGCGGGCAGATCAGTGAGACCCAGTACTTC
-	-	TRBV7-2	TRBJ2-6	CASSLTLSGANVLTF	TGTGCCAGCAGCTTAACTTTGTCTGGGGCCAACGTCCTGACTTTC
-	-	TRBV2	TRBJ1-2	CASSDRGLSGYGYTF	TGTGCCAGCAGTGATCGAGGGTTGTCTGGCTATGGCTACACCTTC
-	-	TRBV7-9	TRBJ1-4	CASSLSGRDEKLFF	TGTGCCAGCAGCCTGTCGGGGAGGGATGAAAAACTGTTTTTT
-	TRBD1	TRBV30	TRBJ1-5	CAWRDRGEQPQHF	TGTGCCTGGAGGGACAGGGGTGAACAGCCCCAGCATTTT
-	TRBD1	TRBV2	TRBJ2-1	CASSTGQPYNEQFF	TGTGCCAGCAGCACGGGACAGCCATACAATGAGCAGTTCTTC
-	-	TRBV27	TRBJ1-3	CASSLRSGNTIYF	TGTGCCAGCAGTTTACGGTCTGGAAACACCATATATTTT
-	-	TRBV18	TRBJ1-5	CASSPGIRGQPQHF	TGTGCCAGCTCACCAGGCATCCGGGGACAGCCCCAGCATTTT
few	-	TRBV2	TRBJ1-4	CASRDEQLGEKLFF	TGTGCCAGCAGAGATGAGCAACTTGGTGAAAAACTGTTTTTT
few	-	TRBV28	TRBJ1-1	CASSSVNTEAFF	TGTGCCAGCAGTTCAGTGAACACTGAAGCTTTCTTT
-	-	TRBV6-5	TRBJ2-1	CASSSQLGDRYNEQFF	TGTGCCAGCAGTTCCCAGCTAGGAGACAGGTACAATGAGCAGTTCTTC
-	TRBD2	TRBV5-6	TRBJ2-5	CASSLTLAGGEETQYF	TGTGCCAGCAGCTTGACACTAGCGGGGGGGGAAGAGACCCAGTACTTC
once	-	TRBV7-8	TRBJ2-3	CASRTWGEDTDTQYF	TGTGCCAGCAGGACGTGGGGGGAGGACACAGATACGCAGTATTTT
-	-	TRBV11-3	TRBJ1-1	CASSLVYTEAFF	TGTGCCAGCAGCTTAGTCTACACTGAAGCTTTCTTT
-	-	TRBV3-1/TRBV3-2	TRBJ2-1	CASSQDAFPRRGLEQFF	TGTGCCAGCAGCCAAGATGCTTTTCCACGGCGGGGTCTCGAGCAGTTCTTC
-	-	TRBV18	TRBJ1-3	CASSPRSHGVENTIYF	TGTGCCAGCTCACCACGTTCTCACGGGGTTGAAAACACCATATATTTT
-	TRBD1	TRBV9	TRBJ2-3	CASSLVTGAGGTDTQYF	TGTGCCAGCAGCCTCGTAACAGGGGCAGGGGGCACAGATACGCAGTATTTT
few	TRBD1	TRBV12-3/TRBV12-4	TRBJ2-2	CASRGTGGRLFF	TGTGCCAGCAGGGGGACAGGGGGACGACTGTTTTTT
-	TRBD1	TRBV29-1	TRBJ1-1	CSVIPWTGDDTEAFF	TGCAGCGTGATCCCTTGGACAGGGGATGACACTGAAGCTTTCTTT
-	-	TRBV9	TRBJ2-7	CASSAGPNAGEQYF	TGTGCCAGCAGCGCTGGACCGAACGCAGGGGAGCAGTACTTC
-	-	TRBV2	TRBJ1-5	CASSEALWGGKSNQPQHF	TGTGCCAGCAGTGAAGCGCTATGGGGAGGAAAGAGCAATCAGCCCCAGCATTTT
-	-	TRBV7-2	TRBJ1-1	CASSLGGSVLEAFF	TGTGCCAGCAGCTTAGGGGGCTCGGTGCTCGAAGCTTTCTTT
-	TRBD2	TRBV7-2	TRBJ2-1	CASKIGLAGGHEQFF	TGTGCCAGCAAGATAGGACTAGCGGGGGGGCATGAGCAGTTCTTC
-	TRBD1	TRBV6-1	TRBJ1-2	CASSEPGQGVSYTF	TGTGCCAGCAGTGAACCGGGACAGGGTGTTAGCTACACCTTC
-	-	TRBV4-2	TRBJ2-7	CASSQGTGTGSLYEQYF	TGTGCCAGCAGCCAAGGTACTGGCACAGGGAGTCTCTACGAGCAGTACTTC
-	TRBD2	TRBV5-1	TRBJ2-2	CASSLLAGGPGTGELFF	TGCGCCAGCAGCTTGCTAGCGGGGGGGCCTGGCACCGGGGAGCTGTTTTTT
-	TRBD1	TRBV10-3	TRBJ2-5	CAISIGTGGETQYF	TGTGCCATCAGTATCGGGACAGGGGGAGAGACCCAGTACTTC
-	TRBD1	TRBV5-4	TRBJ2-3	CASTGQGEDTQYF	TGTGCCAGCACGGGACAGGGTGAAGATACGCAGTATTTT
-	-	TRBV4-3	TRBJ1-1	CASSQMTGNTEAFF	TGCGCCAGCAGCCAAATGACAGGAAACACTGAAGCTTTCTTT
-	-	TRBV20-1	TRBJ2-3	CSASRTESTDTQYF	TGCAGTGCTAGTAGGACAGAGAGCACAGATACGCAGTATTTT
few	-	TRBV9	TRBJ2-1	CASSAYFATGFNEQFF	TGTGCCAGCAGCGCCTACTTTGCTACAGGGTTCAATGAGCAGTTCTTC
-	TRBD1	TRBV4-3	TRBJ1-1	CASRPPGQGTEAFF	TGCGCCAGCAGACCTCCGGGACAGGGAACTGAAGCTTTCTTT
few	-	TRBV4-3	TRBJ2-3	CASSQNPGNTDTQYF	TGCGCCAGCAGCCAAAATCCGGGGAACACAGATACGCAGTATTTT
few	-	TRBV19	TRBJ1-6	CASKKGSDSPLHF	TGTGCCAGTAAGAAGGGTAGCGATTCACCCCTCCACTTT
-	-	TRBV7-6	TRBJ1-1	CASSFIGGPPFF	TGTGCCAGCAGCTTCATTGGGGGCCCGCCATTCTTT
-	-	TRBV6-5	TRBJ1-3	CASSYSVYPRGNTIYF	TGTGCCAGCAGTTACTCGGTCTACCCCAGGGGAAACACCATATATTTT
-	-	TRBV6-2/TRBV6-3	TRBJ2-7	CASSYSRGLSYEQYF	TGTGCCAGCAGTTACTCCCGGGGGTTGTCCTACGAGCAGTACTTC
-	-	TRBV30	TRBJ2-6	CAGWRDSHHSGANVLTF	TGTGCCGGTTGGAGGGACAGTCACCACTCTGGGGCCAACGTCCTGACTTTC
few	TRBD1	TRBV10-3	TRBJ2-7	CAIRADRGHRDEQYF	TGTGCCATCAGAGCTGACAGGGGGCACAGGGACGAGCAGTACTTC
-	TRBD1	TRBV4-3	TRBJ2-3	CASSQHDRVSTDTQYF	TGCGCCAGCAGCCAACACGACAGGGTTAGCACAGATACGCAGTATTTT
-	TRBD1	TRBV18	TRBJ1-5	CASSPVGTGFGNQPQHF	TGTGCCAGCTCACCGGTTGGGACAGGGTTCGGCAATCAGCCCCAGCATTTT
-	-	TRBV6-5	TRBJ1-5	CASRRRQGNQPQHF	TGTGCCAGCAGGAGAAGGCAGGGCAATCAGCCCCAGCATTTT
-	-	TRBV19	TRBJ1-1	CASIRTAQPWANTEAFF	TGTGCCAGTATCCGGACAGCCCAGCCATGGGCGAACACTGAAGCTTTCTTT
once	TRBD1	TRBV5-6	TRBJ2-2	CASSDLTGGNTGELFF	TGTGCCAGCAGCGATCTTACAGGGGGTAACACCGGGGAGCTGTTTTTT
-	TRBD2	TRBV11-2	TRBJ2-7	CASSLRGGSYEQYF	TGTGCCAGCAGCTTGCGGGGGGGCTCCTACGAGCAGTACTTC
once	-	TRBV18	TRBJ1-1	CASSGGGDTEAFF	TGTGCCAGCTCAGGCGGCGGGGACACTGAAGCTTTCTTT